What follows is one T cell receptor (beta chain) and its context. Its antigen is unknown. No base quality information exists; no much larger clone differs at one position. The CDR3 covers 16 residues, taking in both the cysteine and the phenylalanine. The read is trimmed to its CDR3 DNA, 48 bases read in frame from base 1. Looking up the germline V gene (reference sequence) yields CDR1 MNHEY and CDR2 SMNVEV. V was cut back by 0 bases and J by 7 bases, leaving a gap of 13 bases between them. The sample is drawn from a study of shared clonotypes between healthy human individuals (dated by TCRdb to 2018 to 2021). Background on the whole study: Three men and a couple of women, aged 18 to 49 years, made up the cohort. For each donor, CD4 naive and CD4 memory were each given three plates, CD8 naive was given two plates, and CD8 memory was given one plate. The study deeply sequenced blood TCR repertoires of five healthy adults to estimate repertoire size and the extent of clonotype sharing between individuals. To increase sequencing depth and limit assay-specific biases, different laboratories used diverse techniques to prepare libraries and sequence TCR repertoires. Each donor's leukapheresis produced roughly between roughly 0.85 and 9 billion PBMCs. Study-wide conclusions, independent of this receptor: Pairwise subsampling indicated that sequencing depth was expected to affect the degree of clonotype sharing among donors. The small number of donors limited the genetic and exposure-history diversity represented. Incomplete sequencing was indicated by rarefaction of sorted-subset datasets, despite the large sequencing depth. Compared with non-shared clonotypes, the clonotypes found in all four sorted-subset donors had higher generation probabilities. When a handful of donors were compared, the shared fraction of clonotypes was 5% to 6.5% for naive CD4, approximately 3.5% for naive CD8, roughly 2.5% for memory CD4, and 0.35% to 0.5% for memory CD8. Naive subsets generally had larger estimated clonotype richness than memory subsets did. Sampling was restricted to blood, and TCR repertoires in tissues likely differ from the TCR repertoires found in blood.

Healthy HIV-negative adults with no recently reported acute infections or vaccinations were included as donors. All donors were Caucasian adults living in Nashville, Tennessee, USA. CD4+ T cells were enriched through magnetic negative selection, after which naive cells were positively selected on CD45RA and the remaining negative fraction served as the memory subset. After blood collection by leukapheresis, PBMCs were isolated using Ficoll-Histopaque density gradient centrifugation and then cryopreserved in the vapor phase of liquid nitrogen. Analytical flow cytometry was used to check the purity and quantity of every magnetically sorted T cell population. From each sorted fraction, genomic DNA was isolated and quantified by UV absorbance on a Nanodrop 2000c. TCR CDR3 regions were amplified from genomic DNA by multiplex PCR using the deep immunoSEQ assay. Genomic DNA extracted from each cell subset was distributed evenly over all wells of several immunoSEQ 96-well plates, and each plate served as one replicate. For sorted subsets, around 200 ng genomic DNA, equal to 25,000 to 35,000 T cell genomes, was loaded into each replicate PCR. Purified libraries were measured with a Qubit 3.0 fluorometer, size-checked on a Bioanalyzer 2100, and measured again with the KAPA Library Quantification kit. Every immunoSEQ 96-well plate was sequenced on a separate single-read 150-cycle Illumina NextSeq 550 flow cell. The source study handled its data this way. Because only junctional sequences without quality scores were contained in the immunoSEQ output, filtering matching that applied to full-length reads could not be performed. To assign V/J genes and CDR3, sequences were annotated using PyIR, a Python wrapper for IgBLAST v1.9, with IMGT germline references. Any read was removed if the V/J assignment was weak (E-value above 1e-6), the CDR3 was missing, or the read contained stop codons, out-of-frame junctions, or ambiguous translated residues. V3J clonotypes were defined as sequences sharing the same inferred V gene, J gene, and CDR3 amino acid sequence. To compute the percentage overlap between repertoires, the number of shared unique clonotypes was divided by the size of the smaller repertoire. RTK rarefaction, the Chao1 estimator, and Recon v2.1 estimates of unobserved clonotypes were used to assess repertoire richness. Generation probabilities were computed with OLGA for all TCRbeta clonotypes obtained by the gDNA method from several donors. TCRdb retrieved this table from immuneACCESS and kept in-frame rearrangements only. Not all clones are present; in checked studies, unresolved V genes account for under half, and no reason is known for the remainder. Clone size and V and J calls were adopted from that table, with D and trimming inferred from the DNA. The sample table holds approximately 2.5 million clones, of which just over 90% were seen once. 0.11% to 0.15% of the sample lies in the top ten.

The source is a man between 18 and 35 years old in good health. Recombination linked TRBV27 to TRBJ1-6; possibly the D gene is TRBD1, per 5 matching bases. Sequences were obtained from naive CD4+ T cells sorted from blood. The sample's cell subset or site label, decoded: CD45RA+ positively selected. The DNA is TGTGCCAGCAGTTTATCGATAGACAGAACCAATTCACCCCTCCACTTT. Protein translation: CASSLSIDRTNSPLHF.